The rows below give T cell receptor beta chains drawn from one sample of a study of CD8+ T cells in alopecia areata. The method was immunoSEQ multiplex PCR; TCRdb's version includes in-frame clones alone and lacks a portion of them. Of about 210,000 clones listed, around two fifths were seen once; the top ten hold around 0.48%. Here the sequenced sample was CD4+ T cells sorted from blood, taken at week 34, from a patient treated with tofacitinib. The origin of the receptors is a human donor with alopecia areata. The CDR3 runs from the conserved cysteine through the conserved F or W.

length	V	CDR3
15	TRBV6-6	CASTARKGANYGYTF
12	TRBV29-1	CSVDEGLYEQYF
13	TRBV29-1	CSVVTQWAGEQYF
17	TRBV9	CASSVGLAGGLTGELFF
16	TRBV7-9	CASSPPGGRANGELFF
16	TRBV6-5	CASSYSRTGHKETQYF
14	TRBV30	CAWSRDRVATEAFF
14	TRBV25-1	CASSATTLSIEAFF
13	TRBV11-2	CASSLFLRNIQYF
16	TRBV7-9	CASSRTGTGVADTQYF
15	TRBV6-5	CASSYSVGRGEKLFF
15	TRBV19	CASSIVAGGPYEQYF
13	TRBV7-9	CASSLSSTYEQYF
13	TRBV2	CASGGKEFNEQFF
14	TRBV5-1	CASSLTAGSYEQYF
12	TRBV6-1	CASGTDLNIQYF
15	TRBV7-8	CASSPSGGLGYGYTF
13	TRBV11-2	CASSLGGTDTQYF
12	TRBV15	CATSRVTGELFF
15	TRBV2	CASSLFTSEKNIQYF
16	TRBV7-2	CASSLAPRASTGELFF
14	TRBV7-9	CASSLTGPRDTQYF
13	TRBV5-4	CASSQVGGYGYTF
15	TRBV6-5	CASSPGLGKKNGYTF
13	TRBV19	CASTLADNQPQHF
13	TRBV7-2	CASSWDRNQPQHF
14	TRBV7-9	CASSNRYSNQPQHF
16	TRBV7-8	CASSFETVGLVTEAFF
14	TRBV5-1	CASSPGQGVGTQYF
15	TRBV6-6	CAISEREGAKNIQYF
13	TRBV19	CASSISSGHIQYF
14	TRBV23-1	CASSQPTWGETQYF
14	TRBV6-5	CASRSSSGKGEQYF
13	TRBV7-2	CASSLTGRTEAFF
14	TRBV28	CASSWDRLYYGYTF
11	TRBV19	CASSIFDEQYF
16	TRBV30	CAWSPTRTGVGTEAFF
14	TRBV29-1	CSVSSGYSTDTQYF
16	TRBV19	CASSPRGRSGANVLTF
13	TRBV19	CASRVSGANVLTF
16	TRBV7-9	CASSLGTGDRLYEQYF
17	TRBV5-1	CASSLPKTLHSKNIQYF
17	TRBV9	CASSVGFGREQSYEQYF
15	TRBV5-4	CASRHRDRVHYGYTF
15	TRBV6-6	CASSYRSSGANVLTF
15	TRBV19	CASSIVRSGANVLTF
13	TRBV27	CASSPGQVFGYTF
13	TRBV7-3	CASTDRSTGELFF
14	TRBV5-6	CASSLAMTNEKLFF
14	TRBV18	CASSPPFGSTEAFF
17	TRBV23-1	CASSQSQGASGNTEAFF
12	TRBV29-1	CSAGGSGNTIYF
16	TRBV5-6	CASSLGSSRERDTQYF
13	TRBV5-1	CASSPDRDYEQYF
13	TRBV7-3	CASSRPGVETQYF
12	TRBV2	CASHYVTTEAFF
13	TRBV11-2	CASSLDLRQGAFF
18	TRBV7-2	CASSLVMTSGGNTGELFF
14	TRBV7-9	CASSFGAGDRPQHF